These 2 T cell receptor beta chains were sequenced from one sample in a study of shared clonotypes between healthy human individuals. This table comes from immunoSEQ multiplex PCR, and its TCRdb copy is limited to in-frame clones, with some not included. In the table there are about 600,000 clones, about 96% of which are singletons. Material: naive CD4+ T cells sorted from blood. Specified subset: CD45RA+ positively selected. The receptors derive from a woman aged 30 to 39 in good health.

The rearrangement uses TRBV18 and TRBJ2-7; D might be TRBD2 (5 bases). Between the trimmed V and J ends, which lost 4 bases and 7 bases, there was a span of 17 bases. The CDR3 loop spans 14 amino acids. Germline CDR1 reads KGHSH; CDR2 reads LQKENI. In DNA, the CDR3 is TGTGCCAGCTCACTTGGACTGGCTCCTACTGAGCAGTACTTC. As protein: CASSLGLAPTEQYF.

The rearrangement uses TRBV6-5 and TRBJ1-2, with D tentatively TRBD1 (5 bases). The CDR3 is made up of 16 amino acids. V lost 2 bases to trimming and J lost 8 bases, with 21 bases between them. Germline V CDR1 and CDR2: MNHEY, SVGAGI. The CDR3 DNA reads TGTGCCAGCAGTTACGGGACGGGACGTCGGATATGGGGCTACACCTTC. This encodes CASSYGTGRRIWGYTF.